A selection of T cell receptor beta chains follows, all from one sample in a study of STAT5B mutations in CD4+ large granular lymphocyte leukemia. Profiled with immunoSEQ multiplex PCR; TCRdb holds only in-frame clones, not every one. Seen here are over 35,000 clones, roughly 76% observed once, and the top ten hold 3.6%. Sequencing was done on a sample of CD4+ T cells from blood buffy coats. The origin of the receptors is a human donor in good health. Each CDR3 is given with its conserved first and last residue. The order of the fields is V gene, J gene, D gene, clone size, CDR3 DNA, CDR3 protein. The D gene is left open where the match is weak. Size tells how often a clone was seen (once, few, many) or the class of an expanded clone, and some rows leave it out.

V: TRBV19; J: TRBJ2-3; D: NA; size: NA; DNA: TGTGCCAGCAGAGACGGAGTGTTCGTGGATACGCAGTATTTT; CDR3: CASRDGVFVDTQYF
V: TRBV7-9; J: TRBJ1-4; D: NA; size: NA; DNA: TGTGCCAGCAGCTTGTCAGGAGCGCGGGGAATTGAAAAACTGTTTTTT; CDR3: CASSLSGARGIEKLFF
V: TRBV7-2; J: TRBJ2-2; D: TRBD1; size: NA; DNA: TGTGCCAGCAGCAGACAGGGGGCCGGGGAGCTGTTTTTT; CDR3: CASSRQGAGELFF
V: TRBV29-1; J: TRBJ2-3; D: TRBD1; size: NA; DNA: TGCAGCGCCCGAAAAGGACAGGGTAGCACAGATACGCAGTATTTT; CDR3: CSARKGQGSTDTQYF
V: TRBV10-2; J: TRBJ2-4; D: NA; size: NA; DNA: TGCGCCAGCAGTGACTCCAGCGTGGGTTTAATCATTCAGTACTTC; CDR3: CASSDSSVGLIIQYF
V: TRBV7-2; J: TRBJ1-2; D: NA; size: NA; DNA: TGTGCCAGCAGCTTCGGATCCAACTATGGCTACACCTTC; CDR3: CASSFGSNYGYTF
V: TRBV30; J: TRBJ2-7; D: NA; size: NA; DNA: TGTGCCTGGAGTAAAGGGGCTTTGAGCTCCTACGAGCAGTACTTC; CDR3: CAWSKGALSSYEQYF
V: TRBV9; J: TRBJ2-2; D: NA; size: NA; DNA: TGTGCCAGCAGCGTAGCTCCGTGGGTCGGGGAGCTGTTTTTT; CDR3: CASSVAPWVGELFF
V: TRBV4-3; J: TRBJ2-7; D: TRBD2; size: NA; DNA: TGCGCCAGCAGCCAAGATAAGCGGGGAGGGACCTACGAGCAGTACTTC; CDR3: CASSQDKRGGTYEQYF
V: TRBV28; J: TRBJ1-1; D: NA; size: NA; DNA: TGTGCCAGCAGTTTAGGCGGCGGCCTTAACACTGAAGCTTTCTTT; CDR3: CASSLGGGLNTEAFF
V: TRBV14; J: TRBJ2-7; D: TRBD2; size: NA; DNA: TGTGCCAGCAGCCTTGCGGGAGTCCCCTACGAGCAGTACTTC; CDR3: CASSLAGVPYEQYF
V: TRBV29-1; J: TRBJ2-7; D: NA; size: once; DNA: TGCAGCGTTGTCTTGGCCACGAGCTCCTACGAGCAGTACTTC; CDR3: CSVVLATSSYEQYF
V: TRBV5-6; J: TRBJ1-4; D: NA; size: NA; DNA: TGTGCCAGCAGCTTGGGTAGGGGCACTAATGAAAAACTGTTTTTT; CDR3: CASSLGRGTNEKLFF
V: TRBV9; J: TRBJ1-1; D: NA; size: few; DNA: TGTGCCAGCAGCAAAACGAACACTGAAGCTTTCTTT; CDR3: CASSKTNTEAFF
V: TRBV6-1; J: TRBJ1-1; D: NA; size: NA; DNA: TGTGCCAGCCGGAGAAGCCTGAACACTGAAGCTTTCTTT; CDR3: CASRRSLNTEAFF
V: TRBV19; J: TRBJ2-6; D: NA; size: NA; DNA: TGTGCCAGTAGTACCGTCTTCTCTGGGGCCAACGTCCTGACTTTC; CDR3: CASSTVFSGANVLTF
V: TRBV7-3; J: TRBJ2-3; D: NA; size: NA; DNA: TGTGCCAGCAGCTTGGGGACCAGCTCAGATACGCAGTATTTT; CDR3: CASSLGTSSDTQYF
V: TRBV7-2; J: TRBJ2-5; D: NA; size: NA; DNA: TGTGCCAGCAGCCCTCGGCACGGACAAGAGACCCAGTACTTC; CDR3: CASSPRHGQETQYF
V: TRBV18; J: TRBJ2-1; D: NA; size: NA; DNA: TGTGCCAGCTCACCACCGAATAGGCCTAACAATGAGCAGTTCTTC; CDR3: CASSPPNRPNNEQFF
V: TRBV11-3; J: TRBJ2-5; D: NA; size: NA; DNA: TGTGCCAGCAGCTTAGGCGCGGGCCCGCTAGAGACCCAGTACTTC; CDR3: CASSLGAGPLETQYF
V: TRBV11-2; J: TRBJ2-2; D: TRBD2; size: NA; DNA: TGTGCCAGCAGCTTCCAAAGCGGGGGAATCACCGGGGAGCTGTTTTTT; CDR3: CASSFQSGGITGELFF
V: TRBV30; J: TRBJ1-4; D: NA; size: NA; DNA: TGTGCCTGGAGTTGGACCGCCACTCGGGAAAAGGAAAAACTGTTTTTT; CDR3: CAWSWTATREKEKLFF
V: TRBV6-6; J: TRBJ2-2; D: TRBD1; size: NA; DNA: TGTGCCAGCAGAAAGTCCGGGACAGGGAACACCGGGGAGCTGTTTTTT; CDR3: CASRKSGTGNTGELFF
V: TRBV11-2; J: TRBJ2-1; D: TRBD2; size: NA; DNA: TGTGCCAGCAGCTCGCTAGCGGGGGGGAACAATGAGCAGTTCTTC; CDR3: CASSSLAGGNNEQFF
V: TRBV5-1; J: TRBJ1-6; D: TRBD1; size: NA; DNA: TGCGCCAGCAGCTTGGCCAATAATAACAGGGGAAATTCACCCCTCCACTTT; CDR3: CASSLANNNRGNSPLHF
V: TRBV5-1; J: TRBJ2-5; D: NA; size: NA; DNA: TGCGCCAGCAGCTTCGGAGAGACCCAGTACTTC; CDR3: CASSFGETQYF
V: TRBV18; J: TRBJ2-5; D: NA; size: NA; DNA: TGTGCCACCTCCAGAGGAGAGACCCAGTACTTC; CDR3: CATSRGETQYF
V: TRBV5-5; J: TRBJ1-4; D: TRBD1; size: NA; DNA: TGTGCCAGCAGCTCCTGGACAGGCCCTAATGAAAAACTGTTTTTT; CDR3: CASSSWTGPNEKLFF
V: TRBV19; J: TRBJ2-3; D: TRBD1; size: NA; DNA: TGTGCCAGTAGGGGACAGGGAAGGACGGGCACAGATACGCAGTATTTT; CDR3: CASRGQGRTGTDTQYF
V: TRBV11-3; J: TRBJ1-2; D: NA; size: medium-sized; DNA: TGTGCCAGCAGCTTAGATGGTTCGGCCTCCGGGGGCTACACCTTC; CDR3: CASSLDGSASGGYTF
V: TRBV2; J: TRBJ2-1; D: TRBD2; size: NA; DNA: TGTGCCAGCAGTGAAAGTGGGGGGGCCTACAATGAGCAGTTCTTC; CDR3: CASSESGGAYNEQFF
V: TRBV4-2; J: TRBJ2-5; D: NA; size: NA; DNA: TGTGCCAGCAGCCCCGGAGGGGGAGGGGGCCAGATGGAGACCCAGTACTTC; CDR3: CASSPGGGGGQMETQYF
V: TRBV19; J: TRBJ2-1; D: NA; size: NA; DNA: TGTGCCAGTAGTATAGTCCGGGGAAGCCTCTACAATGAGCAGTTCTTC; CDR3: CASSIVRGSLYNEQFF
V: TRBV4-1; J: TRBJ2-1; D: TRBD1; size: NA; DNA: TGCGCCAGCAGCCAAAATCCTGGACAGGCCCCCAGAAGTGAGCAGTTCTTC; CDR3: CASSQNPGQAPRSEQFF
V: TRBV4-1; J: TRBJ1-5; D: NA; size: NA; DNA: TGCGCCAGCAGCCAGCAACAGGATAGCAATCAGCCCCAGCATTTT; CDR3: CASSQQQDSNQPQHF
V: TRBV5-1; J: TRBJ1-2; D: NA; size: few; DNA: TGCGCCAGCAGCCAGGACGGAAGTAACTATGGCTACACCTTC; CDR3: CASSQDGSNYGYTF
V: TRBV11-2; J: TRBJ2-1; D: TRBD2; size: NA; DNA: TGTGCCAGCAGCACAACCGGGACTAGCGGGAGGAATGAGCAGTTCTTC; CDR3: CASSTTGTSGRNEQFF
V: TRBV10-2; J: TRBJ1-5; D: NA; size: NA; DNA: TGCGCCAGCAGAGAAAATAGCAATCAGCCCCAGCATTTT; CDR3: CASRENSNQPQHF
V: TRBV5-5; J: TRBJ1-5; D: NA; size: NA; DNA: TGTGCCAGCAGCCCTTATCAGGCAGGGGTAAATAGCAATCAGCCCCAGCATTTT; CDR3: CASSPYQAGVNSNQPQHF
V: TRBV6-1; J: TRBJ2-1; D: NA; size: once; DNA: TGTGCCAGCAGTGAACGCGGGTCGTTATCCTACAATGAGCAGTTCTTC; CDR3: CASSERGSLSYNEQFF
V: TRBV20-1; J: TRBJ1-1; D: NA; size: NA; DNA: TGCAGTGCTAGAGATCATCCGGAAGCTTTCTTT; CDR3: CSARDHPEAFF
V: TRBV4-1; J: TRBJ1-3; D: TRBD1; size: NA; DNA: TGCGCCAGCAGCCAACCCGGACAGGGGGCTAGGACTGGAAACACCATATATTTT; CDR3: CASSQPGQGARTGNTIYF
V: TRBV5-3; J: TRBJ1-2; D: TRBD1; size: NA; DNA: TGTGCCAGAAGCTACTACAGGGGAAGGGACTATGGCTACACCTTC; CDR3: CARSYYRGRDYGYTF
V: TRBV29-1; J: TRBJ1-2; D: NA; size: NA; DNA: TGCAGCTTTCTTAAGGACTATGGCTACACCTTC; CDR3: CSFLKDYGYTF